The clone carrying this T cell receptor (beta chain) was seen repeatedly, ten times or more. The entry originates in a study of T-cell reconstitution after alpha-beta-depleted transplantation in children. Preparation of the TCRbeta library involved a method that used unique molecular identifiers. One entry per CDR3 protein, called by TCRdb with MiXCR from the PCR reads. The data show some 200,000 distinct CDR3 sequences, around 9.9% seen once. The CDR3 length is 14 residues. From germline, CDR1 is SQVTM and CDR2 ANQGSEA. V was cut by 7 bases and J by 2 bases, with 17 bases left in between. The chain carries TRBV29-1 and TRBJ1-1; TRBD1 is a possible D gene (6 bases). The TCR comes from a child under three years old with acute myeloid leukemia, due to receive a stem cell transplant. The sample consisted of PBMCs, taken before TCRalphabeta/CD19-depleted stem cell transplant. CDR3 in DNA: TGCAGCGCTGGGGCTGGGGGCTCTAACACTGAAGCTTTCTTT. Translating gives CSAGAGGSNTEAFF.